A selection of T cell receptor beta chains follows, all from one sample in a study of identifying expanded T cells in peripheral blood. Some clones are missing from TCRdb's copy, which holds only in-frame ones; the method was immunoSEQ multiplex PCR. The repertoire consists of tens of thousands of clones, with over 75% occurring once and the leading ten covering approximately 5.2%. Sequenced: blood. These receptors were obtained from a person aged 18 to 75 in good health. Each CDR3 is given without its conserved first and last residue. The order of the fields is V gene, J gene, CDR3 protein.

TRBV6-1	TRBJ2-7	ASSRDRTYEQY
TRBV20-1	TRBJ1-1	SARDRGGAF
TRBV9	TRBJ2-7	ASSVGVKGNEQY
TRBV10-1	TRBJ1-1	ARSGKRTEAF
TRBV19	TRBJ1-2	ASSRSRLNYGYT
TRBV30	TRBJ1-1	AWTIGGVRRTEAF
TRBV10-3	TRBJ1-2	AISGQSVYGYT
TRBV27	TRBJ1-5	ASSLSGGNQPQH
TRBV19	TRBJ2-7	ASSIWGQSSYEQY
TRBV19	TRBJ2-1	ASSIEGNNEQF
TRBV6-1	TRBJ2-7	ASSSGGSYEQY
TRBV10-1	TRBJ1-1	ASSAATGVRTEAF
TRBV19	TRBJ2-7	ASSGRWAGVHEQY
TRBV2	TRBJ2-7	ASRDREGSYEQY
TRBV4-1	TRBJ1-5	ASSRGQGSNQPQH
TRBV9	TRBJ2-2	ASSGLAGGPYTGELF
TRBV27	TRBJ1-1	ASSLGQGFEAF
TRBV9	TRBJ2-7	ASSVGAPGQGHEQY
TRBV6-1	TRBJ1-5	ASSERLRGLPEPQH
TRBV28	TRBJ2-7	ASSFRYEQY